The source of this T cell receptor beta chain is a study of T cells in Graves' hyperthyroidism and ophthalmopathy. Study-wide background: Once the initial diagnosis was made, peripheral blood was obtained before any treatment.

The CDR3 is 16 amino acids. The germline V and J ends were trimmed by 0 bases and 0 bases, with 9 bases remaining between them. Germline V gene sequence: CDR1 SGHRS, CDR2 YFSETQ. Diagnosing involved the use of clinical symptoms, serum thyroxine and TRAb, thyroid ultrasound and orbital computed tomography. This clonotype was counted only a few times. The investigators amplified TCR beta CDR3 regions from RNA transcripts. RT-PCR in the first round (using the HTBI primer set) targeted the TCR CDR3. Using its own MiXCR run on the multiplex PCR reads, TCRdb lists one record per CDR3 protein. The table includes roughly 650,000 distinct CDR3 sequences, roughly 16% detected once.

The rearrangement uses TRBV5-1 and TRBJ1-4; D is ambiguous. The clonotype comes from a middle-aged woman with Graves' ophthalmopathy. The sample comprised blood. The CDR3 nucleotides are TGCGCCAGCAGCTTGGGACATCTTGCAACTAATGAAAAACTGTTTTTT. Translating gives CASSLGHLATNEKLFF.